This T cell receptor beta chain was captured by sequencing in a study of cytotoxic CD8 clonotypes in ibrutinib-treated CLL. TCR beta libraries used around 2 micrograms of genomic DNA from cryopreserved PBMCs. Measured with immunoSEQ multiplex PCR; TCRdb has only the in-frame clones, and not every one. The data hold some 47,000 clones, with about three fifths observed a single time. General study findings and limits: Sampling schedules were unmatched across sustained-remission and progressing patients. At baseline, clonality was higher than in age-matched healthy donors and correlated with CD8+ counts.

At least ten counts were recorded for this clone. Antigen: not known. Trimming removed 5 bases from V and 13 bases from J; junction bases left unmatched: 12. The CDR3 is 14 residues long. Germline CDR1 reads LNHNV; CDR2 reads YYDKDF (reference sequence). The chain has TRBV15 and TRBJ2-7, with TRBD1 matching 12 bases. This clonotype was sampled from a human donor with chronic lymphocytic leukemia. The specimen was PBMCs, collected after 24 months of ibrutinib treatment. The CDR3 nucleotides are TGTGCCACCAGCGGACTATTGGGGACAGGGGGCGAATACTTC. Its protein is CATSGLLGTGGEYF. Full variable domain (outside the CDR3, taken from reference TRBV15 and TRBJ2-7): DAMVIQNPRYQVTQFGKPVTLSCSQTLNHNVMYWYQQKSSQAPKLLFHYYDKDFNNEADTPDNFQSRRPNTSFCFLDIRSPGLGDTAMYLCATSGLLGTGGEYFGPGTRLTVT.